Each of the 14 T cell receptor beta chains below was sequenced from the same sample in a study of T cell clonality in common variable immunodeficiency (dated by TCRdb to 2014 to 2015). The library came from the immunoSEQ multiplex PCR assay. TCRdb mirrors the immuneACCESS table, restricted to in-frame sequences. Some clones are absent from its copies; in checked studies, under half trace to an unresolved V gene, and the reason for the others is unknown. In this sample, under 45,000 clones appear, none counted once only. In total, the top ten clones hold approximately 4% of the sample. Specimen: peripheral blood mononuclear cells. These receptors were obtained from a person aged 18 to 75 in good health.

This clone was counted at least ten times. From the germline J gene comes the end of the CDR3, since the read stops 3 residues before it. This chain joins TRBV20-1 and TRBJ2-5, with 12 bases fitting TRBD2. In germline, CDR1 is DFQATT, CDR2 SNEGSKA (reference sequence). The length of the CDR3 is 15 residues. The trim removed 6 bases at V and 4 bases at J, leaving 9 bases unmatched. The CDR3 DNA, read in part, is TGCAGTGCCCCGACTAGCGGGAGAGGCCGAGAGACC. The encoded protein is CSAPTSGRGRET. The entire CDR3 protein reads CSAPTSGRGRETQYF.

This clone was seen a few times. The read halts 3 residues ahead of the CDR3 end, with the missing end drawn from the germline J gene. Other DNA sequences in the same sample also yield this CDR3. The chain is built from TRBV19 and TRBJ1-2, with D tentatively TRBD1 (5 bases). CDR1 is LNHDA and CDR2 is SQIVND in the germline V gene (reference sequence). Trimming left V 3 bases short and J 2 bases short, with 7 bases between. This CDR3 spans 13 amino acids. This CDR3 is CASSIPGNYGYTF. CDR3 DNA (partial): TGTGCCAGTAGTATCCCAGGGAACTATGGC.

This clone was recorded at least ten times. With the read ending 3 residues before the CDR3 end, the germline J gene is used to fill in that end. The chain carries TRBV6-2 or TRBV6-3 and TRBJ2-3, with 13 bases lining up with TRBD2. The CDR3 sequence is 16 residues long. Germline assignment: CDR1 MNHEY and CDR2 SVGEGT. This CDR3 is CASTSLAGGSIGTQYF. The DNA read from the CDR3 is TGTGCCAGCACCTCACTAGCGGGGGGGAGCATAGGAACG.

This clone was seen many times. Read coverage stops 3 residues before the CDR3 terminus; the germline J gene supplies the remainder. The V call is TRBV18, the J call TRBJ1-1; the D gene is possibly TRBD1 (5 bases). The CDR3 spans 16 residues. Germline values: CDR1 KGHSH, CDR2 LQKENI. Trimming removed 2 bases from V and 2 bases from J, with 15 bases in between. CDR3 residues: CASSPNLGRGNTEAFF. The sequenced part of the CDR3 DNA is TGTGCCAGCTCACCAAACTTGGGGAGGGGTAACACTGAA. The full variable domain, its missing parts supplied by reference TRBV18 and TRBJ1-1, is NAGVMQNPRHLVRRRGQEARLRCSPMKGHSHVYWYRQLPEEGLKFMVYLQKENIIDESGMPKERFSAEFPKEGPSILRIQQVVRGDSAAYFCASSPNLGRGNTEAFFGQGTRLTVV.

This clone was found many times. The CDR3 extends 3 residues past the end of the read, so its final part is completed from the germline J gene. The chain couples TRBV19 to TRBJ2-2, with 8 bases matching TRBD1. Trimming took 4 bases from V and 5 from J; bases not matched to a gene: 12. This CDR3 spans 17 amino acids. CDR1 is LNHDA and CDR2 is SQIVND in the germline V gene (reference sequence). CDR3: CASSTYRGELGTGELFF. The covered CDR3 bases are TGTGCCAGTAGTACTTACAGGGGGGAGTTGGGGACCGGGGAG.

This clone was recorded at least ten times. The read terminates 3 residues before the CDR3 end, so the remaining end is supplied by the germline J gene. The chain combines TRBV7-2 with TRBJ1-5; a possible D gene is TRBD1 (6 bases). The germline V gene has CDR1 SGHTA and CDR2 FQGNSA. Trimming removed 5 bases from V and 4 bases from J, with 12 bases in between. This CDR3 has 14 residues. CDR3 DNA (partial): TGTGCCAGCAGCCCAACTCAGGGGAATCAGCCC. It codes for CASSPTQGNQP. The entire CDR3 sequence reads CASSPTQGNQPQHF.

A few counts support this clone. The CDR3 end is not reached by the read, which stops 3 residues before it; the germline J gene fills it in. V usage is TRBV18 and J usage is TRBJ2-3, with D perhaps matching TRBD2 (6 bases). The germline V gene encodes CDR1 KGHSH and CDR2 LQKENI. The CDR3 extends over 15 amino acids. Deletions cut 3 bases from V and 8 bases from J, with 18 bases between. The CDR3 reads CASSPPEVLGGTQYF. The sequenced CDR3 bases are TGTGCCAGCTCACCTCCGGAAGTTTTGGGGGGTACG.

Of note for this clone: The sequence runs out 3 residues before the end of the CDR3; the remainder is reconstructed from the germline J gene. The V gene is TRBV7-3, the J gene TRBJ2-2; TRBD1 might be the D (5 bases). This CDR3 spans 14 amino acids. Germline V gene lookup returns CDR1 SGHTA and CDR2 FQGTGA. The CDR3 bases that were read are TGTGCCAGCAGCCCCTCAGGGTATAATTCACCG. Protein sequence: CASSPSGYNSP. The whole CDR3 sequence is CASSPSGYNSPLFF.

This clone occurred many times. The read ends 3 residues shy of where the CDR3 ends; the end is completed using the germline J gene. The chain recombines TRBV7-8 with TRBJ2-4, with D maybe TRBD2 (6 bases). The CDR3 extends over 13 amino acids. Germline lookup yields CDR1 SGHVS and CDR2 FQNEAQ. CDR3 DNA (partial): TGTGCCAGCAGCCCCGATCGGGACTCCACT. It yields the protein CASSPDRDST. The complete CDR3 sequence is CASSPDRDSTQYF.

This clone was picked up many times. An end of the junction differs from the germline gene, which may be a read error. The CDR3 end is not reached by the read, which stops 3 residues before it; the germline J gene fills it in. This sequence joins TRBV7-7 and TRBJ1-5; possible D gene TRBD1, 5 bases. Germline CDR1 SSHAT, CDR2 FNYEAQ (reference sequence). CDR3 length: 15 amino acids. This chain's CDR3 is CASSLVAQANQPQHF. Partial CDR3 DNA: TGTGCTAGCAGCTTAGTGGCACAGGCTAATCAGCCC.

Many counts were recorded for this clone. The read stops 3 residues short of the end of the CDR3; the missing end is completed from the germline J gene. Additional DNA sequences in this sample encode the identical CDR3. This rearrangement joins TRBV18 to TRBJ1-2; tentative D call: TRBD1 (6 bases). CDR1 and CDR2 (germline): KGHSH, LQKENI. The CDR3 loop spans 15 amino acids. Incomplete CDR3 DNA: TGTGCCAGCTCACCGTCGATGGGGGGGGCGCAGGGC. It is translated as CASSPSMGGAQG. The whole CDR3 sequence is CASSPSMGGAQGYTF. Variable domain in full (rest from reference TRBV18 and TRBJ1-2): NAGVMQNPRHLVRRRGQEARLRCSPMKGHSHVYWYRQLPEEGLKFMVYLQKENIIDESGMPKERFSAEFPKEGPSILRIQQVVRGDSAAYFCASSPSMGGAQGYTFGSGTRLTVV.

To note about this clone: The read stops 3 residues short of the end of the CDR3; the missing end is completed from the germline J gene. The chain employs TRBV5-1 and TRBJ2-1; a possible D gene is TRBD2 (6 bases). From germline, CDR1 is SGHRS and CDR2 YFSETQ. CDR3 length: 16 residues. V lost 0 bases to trimming and J lost 0 bases, with 10 bases between them. The CDR3 here is CASSLAGDSSYNEQFF. The CDR3 DNA, read in part, is TGCGCCAGCAGCTTGGCCGGGGACTCCTCCTACAATGAG.

In its sample, this clone was seen many times. Read sequence stops 3 residues before the CDR3 end, and the germline J gene provides the missing end. J is TRBJ2-3 and V is TRBV7-6, with a possible D match to TRBD1 (7 bases). Deletions cut 0 bases from V and 2 bases from J, with 12 bases between. The CDR3 spans 16 residues. Germline V gives CDR1 SGHVS, CDR2 FNYEAQ. The chain's CDR3 is CASSLAGGQNTDTQYF. CDR3 DNA (partial): TGTGCCAGCAGCTTAGCGGGGGGACAGAACACAGATACG.

Concerning this clone: Read data end 3 residues before the CDR3 end; the end is taken from the germline J gene. The chain couples TRBV10-1 to TRBJ2-7; the D is unclear. CDR1 is WNHNN, CDR2 SYGVQD, per germline (reference sequence). This CDR3 has 14 residues. The germline V and J ends were trimmed by 0 bases and 5 bases, with 11 bases remaining between them. The CDR3 protein is CASSESSSRDEQYF. The DNA read from the CDR3 is TGCGCCAGCAGTGAGTCGTCCAGCCGGGACGAG.